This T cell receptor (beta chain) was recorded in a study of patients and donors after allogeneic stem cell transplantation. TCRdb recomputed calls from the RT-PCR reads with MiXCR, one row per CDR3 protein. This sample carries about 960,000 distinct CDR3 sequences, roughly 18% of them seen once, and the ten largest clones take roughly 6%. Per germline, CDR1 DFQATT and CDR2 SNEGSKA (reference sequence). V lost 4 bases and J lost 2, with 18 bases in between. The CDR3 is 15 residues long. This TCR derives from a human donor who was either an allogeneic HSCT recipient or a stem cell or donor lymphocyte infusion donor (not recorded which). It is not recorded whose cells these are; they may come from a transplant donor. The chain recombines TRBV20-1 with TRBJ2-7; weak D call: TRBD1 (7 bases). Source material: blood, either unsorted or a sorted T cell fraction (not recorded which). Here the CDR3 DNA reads TGCAGTGCTACTAAACAGGGGAGGAAAGCCTACGAGCAGTACTTC. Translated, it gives CSATKQGRKAYEQYF.